Reported below is one T cell receptor beta chain. These data are taken from a study of blood T cell repertoires in COVID-19. Study-level information: The United States, Italy and Spain were the sources of the acute and convalescent COVID-19 samples. The cDNA or gDNA used as material had been derived from T cells, B-cell-depleted T cells, or PBMCs.

Trimming removed 0 bases from V and 5 bases from J, with 10 bases in between. The CDR3 consists of 14 residues. Germline V gene lookup returns CDR1 WNHNN and CDR2 SYGVQD (reference sequence). Sequencing used immunoSEQ multiplex PCR; TCRdb keeps in-frame clones, though not all of them. The sample lists 150,000 or so clones; roughly 89% were seen once. The sequence derives from a human donor in a cohort sampled during active COVID-19. The chain combines TRBV10-1 with TRBJ2-5; TRBD2 might be the D (6 bases). What was sequenced was peripheral blood. DNA of the CDR3: TGCGCCAGCAGTGAGTCAGGGAGGCAGGAGACCCAGTACTTC. Protein sequence: CASSESGRQETQYF.